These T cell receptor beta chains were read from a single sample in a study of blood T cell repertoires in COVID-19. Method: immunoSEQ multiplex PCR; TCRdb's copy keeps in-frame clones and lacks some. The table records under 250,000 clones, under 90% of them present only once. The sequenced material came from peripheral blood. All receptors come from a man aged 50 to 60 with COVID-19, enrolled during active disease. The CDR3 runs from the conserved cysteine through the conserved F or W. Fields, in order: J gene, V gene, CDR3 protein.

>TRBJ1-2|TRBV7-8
CASSPREGANYGYTF
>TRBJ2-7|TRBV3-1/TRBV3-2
CASSQEGTGSYEQYF
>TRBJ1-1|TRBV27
CASSYAANTEAFF
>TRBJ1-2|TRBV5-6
CASSLSGTDYGYTF
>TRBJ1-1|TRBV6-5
CASTGDRYTEAFF
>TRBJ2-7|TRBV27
CASSGQMSSYEQYF
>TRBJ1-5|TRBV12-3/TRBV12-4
CASSSWGGPQHF
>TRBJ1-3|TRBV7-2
CASSPEATATGNTIYF
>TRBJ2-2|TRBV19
CASSIGDRGRGELFF
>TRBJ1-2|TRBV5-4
CASSLDRALVYGYTF
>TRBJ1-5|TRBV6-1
CASSERGRDNQPQHF
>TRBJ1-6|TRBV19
CASSINPAGGNSPLHF